The T cell receptor beta chain described here comes from a study of T-cell reconstitution after alpha-beta-depleted transplantation in children. Study-level results: It was reported that alpha-beta T cells came from several hundred expanded graft clones (about two months after transplant). Surviving thymic progenitors and recipient T cells were the source of high TCRbeta diversity at day 60 in some patients. Hyperexpanded clones declined; after one year, newly produced T cells mostly supplied diversity.

Germline CDR1 MNHEY, CDR2 SVGEGT. This CDR3 is 15 amino acids long. The V and J ends lost 4 bases and 2 bases, in that order; junction bases with no gene match: 6. Unique molecular identifiers were incorporated when the TCRbeta library was constructed. TCRdb ran MiXCR on the PCR reads and lists one entry per CDR3 protein. The sample carries approximately 350,000 distinct CDR3 sequences, under 20% recorded once. This clonotype was seen repeatedly, ten times or more. The target antigen is unknown. The chain combines TRBV6-2 or TRBV6-3 with TRBJ2-7, with 9 bases fitting TRBD2. The sample here was PBMCs, mostly from graft donor cells, taken 360 days after TCRalphabeta/CD19-depleted stem cell transplant. This sequence was found in a male patient aged 2-15 years who had a stem cell transplant for acute lymphoblastic leukemia, so the T cells may come from the graft donor. The CDR3 DNA follows: TGTGCCAGCAGTTCACTAGCGGGTTCTACCTACGAGCAGTACTTC. It specifies CASSSLAGSTYEQYF.